These T cell receptor beta chains were read from a single sample in a study of T cell responses to AZD1222 COVID-19 vaccine. Data came from immunoSEQ multiplex PCR; TCRdb stores just in-frame clones and leaves some out. The sample has roughly 86,000 clones, 80% to 90% seen once; the top ten hold 30% to 40%. The sequencing used peripheral blood, collected on day 0 of AZD1222 vaccination. The receptors originated from an adult in good health. Each CDR3 is given without its conserved first and last residue. Size tells how often a clone was seen (once, few, many) or the class of an expanded clone, and some rows leave it out.

CDR3 protein | clone size | V gene | CDR3 length | J gene
ASSLFVAGLPRGNTGELF | once | TRBV27 | 18 | TRBJ2-2
ASSPLWPWDRRDSNQPQH | once | TRBV28 | 18 | TRBJ1-5
ASSIDGRGETQY | few | TRBV19 | 12 | TRBJ2-5
ASTSGRTEQY | - | TRBV28 | 10 | TRBJ2-7
ASRGGQGRDEQY | - | TRBV28 | 12 | TRBJ2-7
SAGGNWYEQF | - | TRBV29-1 | 10 | TRBJ2-1
ASSQEQGPNEQF | once | TRBV4-1 | 12 | TRBJ2-1
AWSSPSRGYRAEKLF | - | TRBV30 | 15 | TRBJ1-4
ASSLRTSERNSYEQY | - | TRBV18 | 15 | TRBJ2-7
ASSGSGRANTGELF | - | TRBV9 | 14 | TRBJ2-2
ASSLGVAGATNEKLF | - | TRBV28 | 15 | TRBJ1-4
SGHLPGTGGSIGTEAF | medium-sized | TRBV29-1 | 16 | TRBJ1-1
ASSTGQSTGNTIY | few | TRBV5-6 | 13 | TRBJ1-3
ASSQYTGELF | - | TRBV4-1 | 10 | TRBJ2-2
ASSLARWAGVEADTQY | - | TRBV11-3 | 16 | TRBJ2-3
ASSVGTGGSPLH | - | TRBV9 | 12 | TRBJ1-6
ASSIRFFGGEQY | - | TRBV19 | 12 | TRBJ2-7
ASSEEGSPNYGYT | - | TRBV2 | 13 | TRBJ1-2
ASSKPGQGASGYGYT | - | TRBV11-2 | 15 | TRBJ1-2
ASSERSPRGSDTQY | once | TRBV6-1 | 14 | TRBJ2-3
ASSFFARREQTDTQY | - | TRBV28 | 15 | TRBJ2-3
ASSPYPDRYYGYT | - | TRBV3-1/TRBV3-2 | 13 | TRBJ1-2
ASSWGRWNEQF | - | TRBV7-9 | 11 | TRBJ2-1
SVDGGGQETQY | - | TRBV29-1 | 11 | TRBJ2-5
SVEGTVGNEQF | - | TRBV29-1 | 11 | TRBJ2-1
ASSRWNRGFGETQY | - | TRBV28 | 14 | TRBJ2-5
ASSFGTAQPQH | - | TRBV6-5 | 11 | TRBJ1-5
ASRMTGTHNEKLF | - | TRBV6-5 | 13 | TRBJ1-4
ASSLGVGEAF | - | TRBV7-9 | 10 | TRBJ1-1
ASRGTGSGNTIY | - | TRBV6-5 | 12 | TRBJ1-3
ASSEALRGEGYT | - | TRBV2 | 12 | TRBJ1-2
ATSGQSYEQY | - | TRBV24-1 | 10 | TRBJ2-7
AWSQGQGNEKLF | - | TRBV30 | 12 | TRBJ1-4
ASSVWGAGSYEQY | - | TRBV9 | 13 | TRBJ2-7
ATGEQVTSGANVLT | - | TRBV19 | 14 | TRBJ2-6
ASSYSISGPHTEAF | - | TRBV6-5 | 14 | TRBJ1-1
ASSQAFTGNTIY | - | TRBV3-1/TRBV3-2 | 12 | TRBJ1-3
ASSLSGSTDTQY | - | TRBV11-3 | 12 | TRBJ2-3
ASSPLQAVGEPQH | - | TRBV4-1 | 13 | TRBJ1-5
AGERSEGNTEAF | - | TRBV7-9 | 12 | TRBJ1-1
ASSPLRVSEAF | - | TRBV12-3/TRBV12-4 | 11 | TRBJ1-1
ASSPVTVMGTEAF | - | TRBV19 | 13 | TRBJ1-1
AKTSPPHYYGYT | - | TRBV7-2 | 12 | TRBJ1-2
AWSVDLNYGYT | - | TRBV30 | 11 | TRBJ1-2